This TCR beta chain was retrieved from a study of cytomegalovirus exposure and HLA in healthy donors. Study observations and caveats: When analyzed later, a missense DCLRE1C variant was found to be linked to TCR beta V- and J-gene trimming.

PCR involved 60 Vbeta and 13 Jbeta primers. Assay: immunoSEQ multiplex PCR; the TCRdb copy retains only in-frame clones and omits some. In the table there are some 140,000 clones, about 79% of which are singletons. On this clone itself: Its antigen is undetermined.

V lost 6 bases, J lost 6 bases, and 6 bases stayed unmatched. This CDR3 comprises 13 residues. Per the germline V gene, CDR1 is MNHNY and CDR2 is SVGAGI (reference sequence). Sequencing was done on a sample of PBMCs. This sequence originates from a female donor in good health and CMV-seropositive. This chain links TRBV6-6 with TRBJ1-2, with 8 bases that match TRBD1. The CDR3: CASRMNRGNGYTF. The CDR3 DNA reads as TGTGCCAGCAGGATGAACAGGGGGAATGGCTACACCTTC.